The 18 T cell receptor beta chains presented below share a single source sample, sequenced in a study of memory CD4+ T cells and cytomegalovirus serostatus. This table comes from immunoSEQ multiplex PCR, and its TCRdb copy is limited to in-frame clones, with some not included. The repertoire holds tens of thousands of clones, about 80% seen once, with about 1.5% in the top ten. Single viable CD3+CD4+CD8-CD45RO+ cells were sorted as the memory CD4+ T cells. The sequencing sample was made of memory CD4+ T cells from blood. The receptors come from an adult in good health and CMV-seropositive.

The CDR3 spells CASTRALENTEAFF. CDR3 DNA: TGTGCCAGCACCCGCGCCCTGGAAAACACTGAAGCTTTCTTT. The rearrangement links TRBV5-4 to TRBJ1-1; D is ambiguous. This CDR3 is 14 amino acids long. Germline CDR1 reads SGHNT; CDR2 reads YYREEE (reference sequence). V was clipped by 6 bases and J by 2 bases, with 14 bases between them.

The CDR3 sequence: CASSIDFGTDTQYF. CDR3 sequence (DNA): TGTGCCAGCAGCATCGACTTCGGCACAGATACGCAGTATTTT. The chain employs TRBV7-8 and TRBJ2-3, with D uncertain. The V end lost 5 bases, the J end lost 1 base, and 10 bases lay between the germline ends. CDR3 size: 14 residues. Per germline, CDR1 SGHVS and CDR2 FQNEAQ.

The V call is TRBV6-1, the J call TRBJ1-2, with a weak D call TRBD1 (6 bases). Germline V lookup: CDR1 MNHNS, CDR2 SASEGT. The CDR3 extends over 14 amino acids. Trimming removed 5 bases at V and 1 base at J, with 11 bases between. The CDR3 protein is CASSPGQNNYGYTF. Here the CDR3 DNA reads TGTGCCAGCAGTCCGGGACAAAATAACTATGGCTACACCTTC.

The rearrangement uses TRBV28 and TRBJ2-1; D gene uncertain. The V end was cut by 1 base, the J end by 4 bases, with 11 bases between. This CDR3 is built from 15 residues. Germline lookup yields CDR1 MDHEN and CDR2 SYDVKM. The CDR3 spells CASSLLQARYNEQFF. The CDR3 nucleotides are TGTGCCAGCAGTTTATTGCAGGCAAGGTACAATGAGCAGTTCTTC.

This chain connects TRBV7-3 to TRBJ2-5; 12 bases align to TRBD2. CDR3 length: 13 amino acids. The germline V gene has CDR1 SGHTA and CDR2 FQGTGA. V trimming: 4 bases; J trimming: 9 bases; junction bases outside the gene matches: 3. Here the CDR3 reads CASSSLAGGAQYF. CDR3 sequence (DNA): TGTGCCAGCAGCTCCCTAGCGGGGGGGGCCCAGTACTTC.

The chain is built from TRBV6-6 and TRBJ2-5; 11 bases are a match to TRBD1. The CDR3 contains 14 residues. V lost 8 bases and J lost 5; bases outside the gene matches: 7. From germline, CDR1 is MNHNY and CDR2 SVGAGI (reference sequence). The CDR3 DNA reads TGTGCCAGCCGGACAGGGGGCCCGAGGGAGACCCAGTACTTC. It yields the protein CASRTGGPRETQYF.

The V gene is TRBV30, the J gene TRBJ1-3; D remains unclear. V shed 2 bases and J shed 4 bases, with 9 bases lying between them. The germline CDR1 and CDR2 sequences are GTSNPN and SVGIG (reference sequence). This CDR3 is built from 13 residues. The DNA for the CDR3 is TGTGCCTGGAGTCCGGCGCCAGGAAACACCATATATTTT. Encoded protein: CAWSPAPGNTIYF.

The V and J genes are TRBV2 and TRBJ1-6; no clear D. The CDR3 extends over 12 amino acids. From germline, CDR1 is SNHLY and CDR2 FYNNEI. V dropped 3 bases and J dropped 10 bases, with 7 bases sitting between them. The CDR3 DNA reads TGTGCCAGCAGTGAGGATCGGTCACCCCTCCACTTT. Its translation: CASSEDRSPLHF.

To note about this clone: Other DNA sequences in this sample translate to the same CDR3. The chain uses TRBV29-1 and TRBJ1-2, with 10 bases matching TRBD1. J was trimmed by 5 bases and V by 7 bases; bases with no gene match: 10. The CDR3 contains 14 residues. Germline loops: CDR1 SQVTM, CDR2 ANQGSEA. Here the CDR3 reads CSAHQTGGEYGYTF. CDR3 sequence (DNA): TGCAGCGCACATCAGACAGGGGGCGAGTATGGCTACACCTTC.

The V call is TRBV27, the J call TRBJ2-2; TRBD1 matches at 9 bases. CDR1 and CDR2 from the germline V gene are MNHEY and SMNVEV (reference sequence). The junction had 9 bases not matched to a gene; V was cut back by 8 bases and J by 5 bases. CDR3 length: 15 residues. CDR3 in DNA: TGTGCCAGCGGATACAGGGGGCGAGATACCGGGGAGCTGTTTTTT. Translating it yields CASGYRGRDTGELFF.

This clone was seen only once. This chain connects TRBV7-2 to TRBJ1-2, with D possibly being TRBD1 (6 bases). Germline values: CDR1 SGHTA, CDR2 FQGNSA. The CDR3 is 13 amino acids. The germline V and J ends were trimmed by 2 bases and 3 bases, with 7 bases remaining between them. CDR3 sequence (DNA): TGTGCCAGCAGCTTAAAGGGGGACTATGGCTACACCTTC. The encoded protein is CASSLKGDYGYTF.

This clone was counted only a few times. The chain has TRBV7-8 and TRBJ2-2; 7 bases line up with TRBD2. After removal of 3 bases from V and 6 bases from J, the junction contained 7 bases not matched to a gene. CDR1 and CDR2 from the germline V gene are SGHVS and FQNEAQ. The CDR3 is 15 amino acids. CDR3 DNA: TGTGCCAGCAGCTTGGGGGGGATCGCCGCCGGGGAGCTGTTTTTT. Translated, it gives CASSLGGIAAGELFF.

The chain combines TRBV7-6 with TRBJ1-1; 9 bases are shared with TRBD1. The CDR3 spans 13 residues. The germline CDR1 and CDR2 sequences are SGHVS and FNYEAQ. V shed 6 bases and J 11 bases; nucleotides not matched to a gene: 10. The CDR3 is CASSSTTGGRAFF. The CDR3 nucleotides are TGTGCCAGCAGTTCAACCACAGGGGGCCGGGCTTTCTTT.

This chain connects TRBV19 to TRBJ1-2; D is ambiguous. The V end lost 7 bases, the J end lost 1 base, and 16 bases lay between the germline ends. CDR1 and CDR2 from the germline V gene are LNHDA and SQIVND (reference sequence). The CDR3 extends over 15 amino acids. The chain's CDR3 is CASTPVAPGNYGYTF. In DNA form, the CDR3 reads TGTGCCAGTACCCCGGTCGCACCCGGTAACTATGGCTACACCTTC.

This clone was counted between two and nine times. This chain joins TRBV7-8 and TRBJ1-2; D unclear. Trimming pared 5 bases from V and 3 bases from J, leaving 16 bases between. CDR3 length: 15 residues. Germline-derived CDR1 and CDR2 are SGHVS and FQNEAQ. CDR3 nucleotide sequence: TGTGCCAGCAGCCCCCTAGGGAGGGAGGACTATGGCTACACCTTC. Translation gives CASSPLGREDYGYTF.

This clone was detected once. V is TRBV5-1 and J is TRBJ2-5; D unclear. There are 12 residues in the CDR3. V shed 2 bases and J shed 5 bases, with 7 bases lying between them. The germline CDR1 and CDR2 sequences are SGHRS and YFSETQ. CDR3: CASSFNSETQYF. The CDR3 DNA reads TGCGCCAGCAGCTTTAATTCGGAGACCCAGTACTTC.

The chain combines TRBV7-2 with TRBJ1-1; D is unclear. The V gene's germline CDR1 is SGHTA and CDR2 FQGNSA. The CDR3 consists of 16 residues. The V gene lost 2 bases and the J gene lost 3 bases, with 16 bases spanning the gap. The DNA of the CDR3 is TGTGCCAGCAGCTTACGTCCAGGCCCCCCAGACACTGAAGCTTTCTTT. Amino acid sequence: CASSLRPGPPDTEAFF.

The gene calls are TRBV7-2 and TRBJ2-2, with D uncertain. The CDR3 sequence is 16 residues long. Per germline, CDR1 SGHTA and CDR2 FQGNSA. V shed 2 bases and J shed 1 base, with 11 bases lying between them. CDR3 loop: CASSLNPPGNTGELFF. The DNA of the CDR3 is TGTGCCAGCAGCTTAAACCCCCCGGGGAACACCGGGGAGCTGTTTTTT.